The 22 T cell receptor beta chains presented below share a single source sample, sequenced in a study of T cells after yellow fever vaccination. TCRdb reprocessed the 5' RACE reads with MiXCR, giving one entry per CDR3 protein. Of 100,000 to 150,000 distinct CDR3 sequences in the sample, 8.9% are singletons; the top ten hold 40%. The sequenced sample was CD8+ T cells sorted from PBMCs, obtained on the day of the yellow fever booster vaccination. Receptor source: a man between 18 and 29 years old who received the YFV17D yellow fever vaccine.

This clonotype was seen at least ten times. The V gene is TRBV7-8, the J gene TRBJ2-3, with D uncertain. This CDR3 has 14 amino acids. From germline, CDR1 is SGHVS and CDR2 FQNEAQ. V shed 5 bases and J shed 1 base, with 10 bases lying between them. CDR3 sequence reads: CASSPGGRTDTQYF. As DNA, the CDR3 is TGTGCCAGCAGCCCCGGTGGACGCACAGATACGCAGTATTTT. The whole variable domain, remainder taken from reference TRBV7-8 and TRBJ2-3, is GAGVSQSPRYKVAKRGQDVALRCDPISGHVSLFWYQQALGQGPEFLTYFQNEAQLDKSGLPSDRFFAERPEGSVSTLKIQRTQQEDSAVYLCASSPGGRTDTQYFGPGTRLTVL.

There are a few counts of this clonotype. J is TRBJ2-2 and V is TRBV10-3; the match to TRBD2 covers 12 bases. The germline gives CDR1 ENHRY, CDR2 SYGVKD. The CDR3 is made up of 14 amino acids. The V and J ends lost 10 bases and 6 bases, in that order; junction bases with no gene match: 6. CDR3 in DNA: TGTGCCACCGCCGGGACTAGCGGGCCCGGGGAGCTGTTTTTT. It is translated as CATAGTSGPGELFF.

The gene calls are TRBV12-2 and TRBJ2-5; the table's D call, TRBD1, was not checked against the DNA. TRBV12-2 is an annotated pseudogene. This CDR3 spans 14 amino acids. CDR3: CASRPPGEQETQYF. As DNA, the CDR3 is TGTGCAAGTCGCCCCCCAGGGGAACAAGAGACCCAGTACTTC.

This clonotype has a handful of counts. The chain couples TRBV6-6 to TRBJ2-1, with 8 bases identical to TRBD2. CDR1 and CDR2 (germline): MNHNY, SVGAGI (reference sequence). This CDR3 comprises 15 residues. Losses at the gene ends were 7 bases for V and 4 bases for J; bases not matched to a gene: 9. CDR3 region: CASMLRGATYNEQFF. CDR3 nucleotide sequence: TGTGCCAGCATGTTGCGGGGGGCTACTTACAATGAGCAGTTCTTC.

This clonotype was seen more than once but under ten times. The gene calls are TRBV4-3 and TRBJ2-2; D is perhaps TRBD1 (7 bases). This CDR3 comprises 16 residues. Germline V lookup: CDR1 LGHNA, CDR2 YSLEER. V lost 1 base, J lost 5 bases, and 14 bases lay in between. CDR3 bases: TGCGCCAGCAGCCAAGTCGGAGGGGGCAGGACCGGGGAGCTGTTTTTT. This codes for CASSQVGGGRTGELFF.

The V call is TRBV23-1, the J call TRBJ2-5; D is uncertain. TRBV23-1 is given ORF status, its function remaining uncertain. This CDR3 is built from 14 residues. V lost 0 bases and J 3 bases, leaving 8 bases between the germline ends. The CDR3 DNA follows: TGCGCCAGCAGTCAATCGATAAGGGAAGAGACCCAGTACTTC. It translates to CASSQSIREETQYF.

This clonotype was picked up many times. DNA of the CDR3: TGTGCCAGCGGACAGGGGCCGTGGACTGAAGCTTTCTTT. Translated: CASGQGPWTEAFF. The rearrangement joins TRBV6-2 or TRBV6-3 to TRBJ1-1; TRBD1 aligns across 9 bases. With 8 bases clipped from V and 5 bases from J, the junction kept 6 bases outside the gene matches. Germline loops: CDR1 MNHEY, CDR2 SVGEGT. This CDR3 contains 13 residues.

This clonotype was picked up one time. The V gene is TRBV5-1, the J gene TRBJ1-1, with 9 bases matching TRBD1. There are 15 residues in the CDR3. Germline loops: CDR1 SGHRS, CDR2 YFSETQ. The J segment lost 4 bases and the V segment lost 2 bases, leaving 6 bases of the junction unmatched. CDR3 amino acids: CASSFFKGQGTEAFF. In DNA form, the CDR3 reads TGCGCCAGCAGCTTCTTCAAGGGACAGGGCACTGAAGCTTTCTTT.

The chain joins TRBV20-1 to TRBJ2-1; D tentatively fits TRBD1 or TRBD2 (6 bases each). V dropped 5 bases and J dropped 5 bases, with 16 bases sitting between them. Germline V gene sequence: CDR1 DFQATT, CDR2 SNEGSKA (reference sequence). The CDR3 extends over 14 amino acids. CDR3 nucleotide sequence: TGCAGTGCTGCACGGGGTGGGGGGCACAATGAGCAGTTCTTC. Translation: CSAARGGGHNEQFF.

This clonotype was detected many times. The rearrangement joins TRBV29-1 to TRBJ2-3, with a possible D match to TRBD2 (5 bases). CDR1 and CDR2 from the germline V gene are SQVTM and ANQGSEA. The CDR3 consists of 10 residues. With 6 bases removed from V and 5 bases from J, the gap between germline ends came to 6 bases. CDR3 protein: CSVREDTQYF. CDR3 sequence (DNA): TGCAGCGTACGGGAAGATACGCAGTATTTT.

This clonotype was detected only a few times. This chain connects TRBV20-1 to TRBJ2-1, with no clear D. Germline CDR1 and CDR2: DFQATT and SNEGSKA (reference sequence). CDR3 length: 13 residues. With 3 bases removed from V and 2 bases from J, the gap between germline ends came to 8 bases. The CDR3 protein is CSARSSTYNEQFF. The DNA of the CDR3 is TGCAGTGCTAGGTCATCAACCTACAATGAGCAGTTCTTC.

This clonotype was detected ten times or more. V gene TRBV12-3 or TRBV12-4 combines with J gene TRBJ2-3; 9 nucleotides align to TRBD1. V lost 5 bases, J lost 0 bases, and 6 bases stayed unmatched. The CDR3 contains 16 residues. CDR3 sequence (DNA): TGTGCCAGCAGTCGAGGGACAGGGTATAGCACAGATACGCAGTATTTT. It is translated as CASSRGTGYSTDTQYF.

This clonotype has a count of ten or more. The chain joins TRBV7-2 to TRBJ2-3, with D perhaps TRBD1 or TRBD2 (5 bases each). This CDR3 spans 13 amino acids. Germline CDR1 reads SGHTA; CDR2 reads FQGNSA. Trimming took 7 bases from V and 3 from J, leaving 11 bases between them. CDR3 sequence reads: CASTWGGTDTQYF. CDR3 DNA sequence: TGTGCCAGCACGTGGGGCGGGACAGATACGCAGTATTTT.

The chain links TRBV29-1 to TRBJ2-2; D may be TRBD1 (5 bases). Germline CDR1 is SQVTM and CDR2 is ANQGSEA. The CDR3 is made up of 14 amino acids. Trimming pared 1 base from V and 2 bases from J, leaving 8 bases between. CDR3 protein: CSVEATGNTGELFF. The DNA for the CDR3 is TGCAGCGTTGAAGCAACAGGAAACACCGGGGAGCTGTTTTTT.

This clonotype was seen a handful of times. The CDR3 sequence: CASSQEQAGGQPQHF. The CDR3 region has the DNA TGCGCCAGCAGCCAAGAACAGGCAGGGGGCCAGCCCCAGCATTTT. The chain has TRBV4-3 and TRBJ1-5; 8 nucleotides match TRBD1. The V gene end was trimmed by 0 bases and the J gene end by 7 bases; junction bases not matched to a gene: 5. Germline CDR1 reads LGHNA; CDR2 reads YSLEER. The CDR3 is made up of 15 amino acids.

The gene calls are TRBV29-1 and TRBJ1-6, with D unresolved. Germline CDR1 and CDR2: SQVTM and ANQGSEA. Trimming removed 7 bases from V and 7 bases from J, with 5 bases in between. The CDR3 contains 10 residues. This chain's CDR3 is CSAENSPLHF. Here the CDR3 DNA reads TGCAGCGCAGAGAATTCACCCCTCCACTTT. Supplemented by reference TRBV29-1 and TRBJ1-6, the full variable domain reads SAVISQKPSRDICQRGTSLTIQCQVDSQVTMMFWYRQQPGQSLTLIATANQGSEATYESGFVIDKFPISRPNLTFSTLTVSNMSPEDSSIYLCSAENSPLHFGNGTRLTVT.

The V call is TRBV7-9, the J call TRBJ2-4; 10 bases fit TRBD2. In germline, CDR1 is SEHNR, CDR2 FQNEAQ (reference sequence). This CDR3 region has 19 residues. V dropped 2 bases and J dropped 0; count of bases not matched to a gene: 10. In DNA, the CDR3 is TGTGCCAGCAGCTTATTGGGACTAGCGCGGCCACTAGCCAAAAACATTCAGTACTTC. Translated: CASSLLGLARPLAKNIQYF.

This chain links TRBV6-1 with TRBJ2-3; D is unresolved. Between the trimmed V and J ends, which lost 2 bases and 3 bases, there was a span of 9 bases. The CDR3 totals 14 residues. The germline CDR1 and CDR2 sequences are MNHNS and SASEGT. CDR3 bases: TGTGCCAGCAGTGAACAGCGCCAGACAGATACGCAGTATTTT. Its translation: CASSEQRQTDTQYF.

This clonotype occurred many times. The V call is TRBV4-1, the J call TRBJ2-2; D gene uncertain. With 0 bases removed from V and 0 bases from J, the gap between germline ends came to 11 bases. Germline CDR1 MGHRA, CDR2 YSYEKL. This CDR3 spans 17 amino acids. This CDR3 is CASSQDHGTSNTGELFF. The CDR3 coding sequence is TGCGCCAGCAGCCAAGATCATGGCACATCGAACACCGGGGAGCTGTTTTTT.

The chain employs TRBV28 and TRBJ2-2; possible D gene TRBD1, 6 bases. V shed 8 bases and J shed 9 bases, with 16 bases lying between them. Per the germline V gene, CDR1 is MDHEN and CDR2 is SYDVKM. The CDR3 covers 13 residues. The CDR3 loop is CASATGSNRELFF. CDR3 DNA sequence: TGTGCCAGCGCAACAGGGTCCAACAGGGAGCTGTTTTTT. Looking up the rest from reference TRBV28 and TRBJ2-2 gives the full variable domain: DVKVTQSSRYLVKRTGEKVFLECVQDMDHENMFWYRQDPGLGLRLIYFSYDVKMKEKGDIPEGYSVSREKKERFSLILESASTNQTSMYLCASATGSNRELFFGEGSRLTVL.

This clonotype was detected only a few times. The chain uses TRBV12-3 or TRBV12-4 and TRBJ1-5; a possible D gene is TRBD1 (5 bases). Trimming stripped 1 base from V and 6 bases from J, with 10 bases between. The CDR3 spans 14 residues. The CDR3 DNA sequence: TGTGCCAGCAGTTTAGACCCGGGGGGTCAGCCCCAGCATTTT. Protein: CASSLDPGGQPQHF.

The J gene is TRBJ2-3, the V gene TRBV10-3, with 8 bases lining up with TRBD2. J gave up 2 bases and V 2 bases, and 12 bases lay outside the gene matches. Germline-derived CDR1 and CDR2 are ENHRY and SYGVKD. CDR3 length: 18 residues. CDR3 amino acids: CAISETGLAGTYTDTQYF. Written as DNA, the CDR3 is TGTGCCATCAGTGAGACGGGGTTAGCGGGGACCTACACAGATACGCAGTATTTT.